A few counts support the clone carrying this T cell receptor (beta chain). Its antigen is currently unknown. The data derive from a study of T cell repertoires in cytomegalovirus infection. Across the study: Recently identified HLA-C-restricted CMV epitopes and well-studied HLA-B-restricted CMV epitopes were used by the study. An indication of both CMV infection and matching HLA type came from public TCR beta signatures. Findings and limits, study-wide: The ex vivo response was dominated by HLA-C-restricted CMV-specific TCR beta clonotypes.

TCRdb reprocessed the reads with MiXCR, giving one entry per CDR3 protein. The sample consists of hundreds of thousands of distinct CDR3 sequences, 25% to 30% of them appearing once. The source was cultured PBMCs, collected from culture after CMV antigen stimulation. This TCR came from a human donor in good health (CMV status not recorded). Some clones in this sample may be carry-over from other donors' samples.

The CDR3 DNA sequence: TGTGCCAGCAGTGAGAGGGGGGGCGAGCAGTACTTC. Translation gives CASSERGGEQYF. J is TRBJ2-7 and V is TRBV6-1; TRBD2 is a possible D gene (7 bases). V lost 3 bases, J lost 6 bases, and 9 bases lay in between. CDR3 length: 12 amino acids. In germline, CDR1 is MNHNS, CDR2 SASEGT.